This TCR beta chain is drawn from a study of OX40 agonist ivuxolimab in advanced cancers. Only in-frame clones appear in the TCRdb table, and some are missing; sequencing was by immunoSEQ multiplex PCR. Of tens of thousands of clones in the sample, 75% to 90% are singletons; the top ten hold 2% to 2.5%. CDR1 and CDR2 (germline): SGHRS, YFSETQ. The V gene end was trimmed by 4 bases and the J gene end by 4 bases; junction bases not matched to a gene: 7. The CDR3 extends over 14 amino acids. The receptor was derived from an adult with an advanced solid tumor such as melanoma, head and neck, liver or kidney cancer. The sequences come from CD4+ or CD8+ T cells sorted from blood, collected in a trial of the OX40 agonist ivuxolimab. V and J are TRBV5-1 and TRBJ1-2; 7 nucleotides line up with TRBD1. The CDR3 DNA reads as TGCGCCAGCAGCGCACAGGGGAAGATCTATGGCTACACCTTC. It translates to CASSAQGKIYGYTF.